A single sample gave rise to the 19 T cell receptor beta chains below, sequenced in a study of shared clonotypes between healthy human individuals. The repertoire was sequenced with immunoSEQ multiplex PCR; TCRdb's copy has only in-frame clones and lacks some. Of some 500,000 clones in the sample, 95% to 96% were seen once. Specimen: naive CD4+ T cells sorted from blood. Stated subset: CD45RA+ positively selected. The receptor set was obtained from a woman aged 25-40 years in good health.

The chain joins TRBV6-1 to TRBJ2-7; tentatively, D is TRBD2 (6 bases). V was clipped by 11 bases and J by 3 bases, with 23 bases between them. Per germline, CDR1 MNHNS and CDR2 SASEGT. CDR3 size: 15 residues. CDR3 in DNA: TGTGCCTCACATTCCCCCGGAGGGTATGGCTACGAGCAGTACTTC. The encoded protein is CASHSPGGYGYEQYF.

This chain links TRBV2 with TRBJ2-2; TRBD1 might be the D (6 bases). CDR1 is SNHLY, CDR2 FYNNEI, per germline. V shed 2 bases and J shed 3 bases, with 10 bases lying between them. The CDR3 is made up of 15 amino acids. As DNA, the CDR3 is TGTGCCAGCAGTGAATGGGGGCAGGACACCGGGGAGCTGTTTTTT. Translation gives CASSEWGQDTGELFF.

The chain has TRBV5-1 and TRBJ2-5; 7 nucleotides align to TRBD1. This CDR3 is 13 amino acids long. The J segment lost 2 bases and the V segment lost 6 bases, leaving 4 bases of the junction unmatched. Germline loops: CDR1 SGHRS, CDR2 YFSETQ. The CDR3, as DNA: TGCGCCAGCAAGGACAGGACTCAAGAGACCCAGTACTTC. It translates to CASKDRTQETQYF.

For the CDR3, the DNA is TGTGCCAGCAGCGGAGGGTCCCGGTATGGAACTAATGAAAAACTGTTTTTT. Its translation is CASSGGSRYGTNEKLFF. This chain links TRBV5-4 with TRBJ1-4; D is unresolved. The CDR3 is 17 amino acids. The V and J ends lost 4 bases and 1 base respectively, with 17 bases between them. The V gene's germline CDR1 is SGHNT and CDR2 YYREEE (reference sequence).

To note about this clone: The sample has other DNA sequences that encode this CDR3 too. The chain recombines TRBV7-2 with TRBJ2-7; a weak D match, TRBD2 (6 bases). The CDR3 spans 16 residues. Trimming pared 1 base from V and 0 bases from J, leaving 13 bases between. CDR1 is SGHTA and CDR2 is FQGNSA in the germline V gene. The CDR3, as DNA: TGTGCCAGCAGCTTAGTAGGTGGGGGGAACTCCTACGAGCAGTACTTC. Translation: CASSLVGGGNSYEQYF. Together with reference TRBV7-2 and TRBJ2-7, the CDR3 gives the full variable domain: GAGVSQSPSNKVTEKGKDVELRCDPISGHTALYWYRQSLGQGLEFLIYFQGNSAPDKSGLPSDRFSAERTGGSVSTLTIQRTQQEDSAVYLCASSLVGGGNSYEQYFGPGTRLTVT.

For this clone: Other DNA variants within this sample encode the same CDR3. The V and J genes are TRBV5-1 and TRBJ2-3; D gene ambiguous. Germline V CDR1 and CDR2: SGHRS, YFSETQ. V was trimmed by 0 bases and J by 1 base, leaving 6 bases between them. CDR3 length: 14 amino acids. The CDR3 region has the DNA TGCGCCAGCAGCTTGGATGGGGGCACAGATACGCAGTATTTT. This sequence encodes CASSLDGGTDTQYF.

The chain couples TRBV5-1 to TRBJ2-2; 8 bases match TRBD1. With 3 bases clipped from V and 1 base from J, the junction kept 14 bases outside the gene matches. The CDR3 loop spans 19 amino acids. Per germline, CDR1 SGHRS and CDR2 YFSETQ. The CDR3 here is CASSSQGQAPLMNTGELFF. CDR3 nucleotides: TGCGCCAGCAGCTCTCAGGGACAGGCGCCCCTGATGAACACCGGGGAGCTGTTTTTT.

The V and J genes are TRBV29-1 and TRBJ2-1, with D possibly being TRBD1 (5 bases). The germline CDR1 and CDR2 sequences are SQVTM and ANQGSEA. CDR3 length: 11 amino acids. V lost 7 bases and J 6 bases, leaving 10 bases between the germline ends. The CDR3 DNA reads TGCAGCGGAAAAGGGGCCAATGAGCAGTTCTTC. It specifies CSGKGANEQFF.

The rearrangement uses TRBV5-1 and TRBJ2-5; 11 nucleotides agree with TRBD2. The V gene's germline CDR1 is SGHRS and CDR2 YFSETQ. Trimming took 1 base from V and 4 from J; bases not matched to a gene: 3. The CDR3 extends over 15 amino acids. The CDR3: CASSLIAGGRETQYF. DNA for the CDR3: TGCGCCAGCAGCTTGATAGCGGGAGGGCGAGAGACCCAGTACTTC.

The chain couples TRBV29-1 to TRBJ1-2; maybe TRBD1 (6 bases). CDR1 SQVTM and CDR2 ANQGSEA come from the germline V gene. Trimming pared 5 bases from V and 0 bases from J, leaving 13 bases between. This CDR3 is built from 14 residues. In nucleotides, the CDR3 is TGCAGCGTTCCCAGGGGCAGGGCTAACTATGGCTACACCTTC. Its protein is CSVPRGRANYGYTF.

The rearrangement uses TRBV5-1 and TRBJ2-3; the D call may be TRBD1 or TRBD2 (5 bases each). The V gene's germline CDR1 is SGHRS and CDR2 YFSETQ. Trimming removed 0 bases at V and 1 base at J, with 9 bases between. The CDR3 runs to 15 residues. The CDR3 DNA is TGCGCCAGCAGCTTGGAACCGGGACGCACAGATACGCAGTATTTT. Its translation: CASSLEPGRTDTQYF.

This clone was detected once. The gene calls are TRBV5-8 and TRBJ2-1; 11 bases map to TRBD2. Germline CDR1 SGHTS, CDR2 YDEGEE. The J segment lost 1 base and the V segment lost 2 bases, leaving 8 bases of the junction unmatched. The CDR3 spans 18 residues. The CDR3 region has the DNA TGTGCCAGCAGCTTCCCTCGGACTAGCGGGCCATCCTACAATGAGCAGTTCTTC. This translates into CASSFPRTSGPSYNEQFF. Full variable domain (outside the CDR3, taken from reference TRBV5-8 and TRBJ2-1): EAGVTQSPTHLIKTRGQQATLRCSPISGHTSVYWYQQALGLGLQFLLWYDEGEERNRGNFPPRFSGRQFPNYSSELNVNALELEDSALYLCASSFPRTSGPSYNEQFFGPGTRLTVL.

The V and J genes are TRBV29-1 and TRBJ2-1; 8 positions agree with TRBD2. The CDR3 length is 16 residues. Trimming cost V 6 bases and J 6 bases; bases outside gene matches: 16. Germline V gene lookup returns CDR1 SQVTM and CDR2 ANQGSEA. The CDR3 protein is CSVRTIKREFGNEQFF. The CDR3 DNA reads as TGCAGCGTGCGTACCATAAAGCGGGAGTTCGGCAATGAGCAGTTCTTC.

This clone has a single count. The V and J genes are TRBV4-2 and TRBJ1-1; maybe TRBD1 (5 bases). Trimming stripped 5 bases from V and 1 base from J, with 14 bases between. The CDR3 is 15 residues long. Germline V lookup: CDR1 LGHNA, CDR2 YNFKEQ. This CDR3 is CASSAPGRQNTEAFF. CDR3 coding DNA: TGTGCCAGCAGCGCCCCGGGACGCCAGAACACTGAAGCTTTCTTT.

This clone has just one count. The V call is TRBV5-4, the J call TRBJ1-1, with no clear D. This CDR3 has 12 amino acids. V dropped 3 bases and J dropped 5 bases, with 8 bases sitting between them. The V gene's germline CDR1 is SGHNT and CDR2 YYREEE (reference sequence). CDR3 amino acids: CASSWVGTEAFF. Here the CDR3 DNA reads TGTGCCAGCAGCTGGGTGGGGACTGAAGCTTTCTTT.

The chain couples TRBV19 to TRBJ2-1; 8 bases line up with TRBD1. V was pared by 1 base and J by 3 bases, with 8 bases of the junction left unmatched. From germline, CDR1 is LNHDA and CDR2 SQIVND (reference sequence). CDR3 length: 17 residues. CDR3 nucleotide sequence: TGTGCCAGTAGTATAGGGGCAGGGGGCGTGGGCTACAATGAGCAGTTCTTC. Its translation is CASSIGAGGVGYNEQFF.

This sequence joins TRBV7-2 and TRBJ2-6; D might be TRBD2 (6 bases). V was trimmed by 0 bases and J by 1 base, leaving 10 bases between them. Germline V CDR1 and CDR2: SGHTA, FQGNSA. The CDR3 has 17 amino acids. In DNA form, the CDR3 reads TGTGCCAGCAGCTTAGCCGGGAGCAGGTCTGGGGCCAACGTCCTGACTTTC. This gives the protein CASSLAGSRSGANVLTF.

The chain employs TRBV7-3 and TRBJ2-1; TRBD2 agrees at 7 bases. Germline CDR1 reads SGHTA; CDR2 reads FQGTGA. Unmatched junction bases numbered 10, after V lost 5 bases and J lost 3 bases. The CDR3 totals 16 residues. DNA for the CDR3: TGTGCCAGCAGCCCTAATGGGGCGGGGGTCTACAATGAGCAGTTCTTC. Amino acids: CASSPNGAGVYNEQFF.

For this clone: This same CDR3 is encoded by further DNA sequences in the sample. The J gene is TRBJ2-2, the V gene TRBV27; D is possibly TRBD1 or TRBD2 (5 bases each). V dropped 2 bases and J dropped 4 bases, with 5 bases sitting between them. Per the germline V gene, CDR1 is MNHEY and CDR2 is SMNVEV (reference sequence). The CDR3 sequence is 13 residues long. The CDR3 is CASSLGGTGELFF. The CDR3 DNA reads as TGTGCCAGCAGTTTAGGGGGCACCGGGGAGCTGTTTTTT.